The 6 T cell receptor beta chains below come from one sample, sequenced in a study of PD-1 blockade in classical Hodgkin lymphoma. Sequencing was performed with immunoSEQ multiplex PCR; in TCRdb, only in-frame clones are kept and a portion is missing. The sample carries about 150,000 clones, nearly 80% recorded once. Each and every patient relapsed after autologous stem cell transplantation, and patients got differing brentuximab vedotin exposure. This specimen consisted of peripheral blood mononuclear cells (PBMCs), obtained before the second cycle of nivolumab. The source is a human donor with classical Hodgkin lymphoma.

The chain is built from TRBV7-2 and TRBJ2-7; D call uncertain. Trimming left V 2 bases short and J 1 base short, with 6 bases between. CDR3 length equals 13 residues. CDR1 SGHTA and CDR2 FQGNSA come from the germline V gene. The CDR3 DNA follows: TGTGCCAGCAGCTTATCCCAATCCTACGAGCAGTACTTC. This encodes CASSLSQSYEQYF.

This chain connects TRBV20-1 to TRBJ1-4, with D unresolved. This CDR3 spans 11 amino acids. V lost 5 bases and J lost 6, with 7 bases in between. CDR1 and CDR2 (germline): DFQATT, SNEGSKA (reference sequence). The CDR3 nucleotides read TGCAGTGCTGGCCCCGATGAAAAACTGTTTTTT. This gives the protein CSAGPDEKLFF.

V gene TRBV10-3 combines with J gene TRBJ2-3, with TRBD2 matching over 7 bases. The CDR3 runs 12 residues. Germline values: CDR1 ENHRY, CDR2 SYGVKD. V shed 2 bases, J shed 8 bases, and the junction held 1 base outside the gene matches. CDR3 nucleotide sequence: TGTGCCATCAGTGAGGGCGGGGGTACGCAGTATTTT. It is translated as CAISEGGGTQYF.

The rearrangement links TRBV7-2 to TRBJ2-3, with a weak D call TRBD1 (6 bases). The germline CDR1 and CDR2 sequences are SGHTA and FQGNSA. CDR3 length equals 14 residues. Trimming removed 6 bases at V and 8 bases at J, with 18 bases between. This CDR3 reads CASSFTGPLGTQYF. DNA for the CDR3: TGTGCCAGCAGTTTCACAGGGCCTCTAGGTACGCAGTATTTT.

Only a few counts were recorded for this clone. This rearrangement joins TRBV6-1 to TRBJ2-7; the match to TRBD2 covers 8 bases. The CDR3 is 16 amino acids. In germline, CDR1 is MNHNS, CDR2 SASEGT. Losses at the gene ends were 2 bases for V and 0 bases for J; bases not matched to a gene: 6. The CDR3 protein is CASSERRLATSYEQYF. In DNA form, the CDR3 reads TGTGCCAGCAGTGAACGTAGACTAGCGACCTCCTACGAGCAGTACTTC.

The chain links TRBV6-5 to TRBJ2-5; D may be TRBD1 (6 bases). Trimming shortened V by 2 bases and J by 3 bases, and 10 bases separated the two germline ends. Germline V gives CDR1 MNHEY, CDR2 SVGAGI. The CDR3 is made up of 14 amino acids. For the CDR3, the DNA is TGTGCCAGCAGTTACATCGGGACAAAAGAGACCCAGTACTTC. Its protein is CASSYIGTKETQYF.